These T cell receptor beta chains were read from a single sample in a study of OX40 agonist ivuxolimab in advanced cancers. Sequencing used immunoSEQ multiplex PCR; TCRdb keeps in-frame clones, though not all of them. The repertoire holds more than 9,000 clones, with about three quarters as singletons. The specimen was CD4+ or CD8+ T cells sorted from blood, collected in a trial of the OX40 agonist ivuxolimab. These receptor sequences come from an adult with an advanced solid tumor such as melanoma, head and neck, liver or kidney cancer. Each CDR3 is given with its conserved first and last residue. The D gene is left open where the match is weak. Size is stated for part of the rows, as once, few or many counts, or as a class when the clone is expanded.

j_call clone_size d_call v_call cdr3_aa cdr3_nt
TRBJ1-6 - - TRBV5-6 CASSSQGLRSPLHF TGTGCCAGCAGCTCACAGGGCCTCCGATCACCCCTCCACTTT
TRBJ1-2 once - TRBV4-3 CASSQDVRGSLYGYTF TGCGCCAGCAGCCAAGATGTTCGAGGTTCTCTCTATGGCTACACCTTC
TRBJ2-3 - - TRBV6-6 CASGETLLLYF TGTGCCAGCGGAGAGACTCTTCTTCTTTATTTT
TRBJ2-3 once - TRBV5-6 CASSLGDLADTQYF TGTGCCAGCAGCTTGGGGGACTTAGCAGATACGCAGTATTTT
TRBJ2-7 - - TRBV27 CASSSGEGPYEQYF TGTGCCAGCAGTTCGGGGGAAGGACCCTACGAGCAGTACTTC
TRBJ2-7 - - TRBV6-5 CASSSPYEQYF TGTGCCAGCAGTTCCCCCTACGAGCAGTACTTC
TRBJ1-1 - - TRBV19 CASSMGTEAFF TGTGCCAGTAGTATGGGGACTGAAGCTTTCTTT
TRBJ1-1 - TRBD1 TRBV6-5 CASSDGTDTEAFF TGTGCCAGCAGTGACGGGACAGACACTGAAGCTTTCTTT
TRBJ2-5 - - TRBV6-6 CASSSDNHETQYF TGTGCCAGCAGCTCGGACAACCACGAGACCCAGTACTTC
TRBJ1-5 medium-sized - TRBV5-6 CASSLNMDRNQPQHF TGTGCCAGCAGCCTTAATATGGACCGCAATCAGCCCCAGCATTTT
TRBJ2-7 - - TRBV5-4 CASSLADYEQYF TGTGCCAGCAGCTTAGCGGACTACGAGCAGTACTTC
TRBJ1-2 - - TRBV6-5 CATHSRAPGYTF TGTGCCACCCATTCGAGGGCACCTGGCTACACCTTC
TRBJ2-7 - TRBD1 TRBV4-1 CASSQRLLTGRIYEQYF TGCGCCAGCAGCCAACGCCTCCTGACAGGGCGTATCTACGAGCAGTACTTC
TRBJ2-7 - - TRBV6-1 CASSDYYEQYF TGTGCCAGCAGTGATTACTACGAGCAGTACTTC
TRBJ1-2 - - TRBV29-1 CSVEDEDVLYTF TGCAGCGTTGAAGACGAGGACGTCCTCTACACCTTC
TRBJ2-3 - - TRBV27 CASSSRHGAQDTQYF TGTGCCAGCAGTTCCAGGCACGGAGCACAGGATACGCAGTATTTT
TRBJ2-5 - - TRBV4-1 CASSQRDPGRPQETQYF TGCGCCAGCAGCCAACGGGACCCAGGGAGGCCCCAAGAGACCCAGTACTTC
TRBJ2-1 few TRBD2 TRBV28 CASSLLAVTYNEQFF TGTGCCAGCAGTTTACTAGCGGTAACCTACAATGAGCAGTTCTTC
TRBJ2-3 - - TRBV2 CAALGGFTDTQYF TGTGCCGCCCTGGGCGGATTCACAGATACGCAGTATTTT
TRBJ1-4 few - TRBV28 CASSGGNEKLFF TGTGCCAGCAGCGGGGGGAACGAAAAACTGTTTTTT
TRBJ2-1 - TRBD2 TRBV29-1 CSAGGLVDSSSYNEQFF TGCAGCGCTGGGGGACTAGTTGACTCTAGCTCCTACAATGAGCAGTTCTTC
TRBJ2-4 - - TRBV15 CATSRDRGGAEDIQYF TGTGCCACCAGCAGAGATCGGGGTGGGGCCGAGGACATTCAGTACTTC
TRBJ2-1 - - TRBV7-8 CASSAWTTETLNEQFF TGTGCCAGCAGCGCTTGGACCACCGAGACCCTCAATGAGCAGTTCTTC
TRBJ2-7 - TRBD1 TRBV11-2 CASSSDSRTGLYEQYF TGTGCCAGCAGCTCCGACTCGAGGACAGGGTTGTACGAGCAGTACTTC
TRBJ2-1 - TRBD2 TRBV28 CASSPLLREGREGTLDEQFF TGTGCCAGCAGTCCCCTCTTGCGGGAGGGCCGGGAAGGAACCCTGGATGAGCAGTTCTTC
TRBJ1-6 - - TRBV7-6 CASSLRTSSYNSPLHF TGTGCCAGCAGCTTACGGACGAGCTCCTATAATTCACCCCTCCACTTT
TRBJ1-2 - - TRBV7-2 CASSAEFYGYTF TGTGCCAGCAGCGCAGAGTTCTATGGCTACACCTTC
TRBJ2-1 - TRBD2 TRBV19 CASTVAGGLYNEQFF TGTGCCAGTACCGTAGCGGGAGGGCTTTACAATGAGCAGTTCTTC
TRBJ2-7 once TRBD1 TRBV13 CASSSPGQGTHEQYF TGTGCCAGCAGCTCCCCGGGACAGGGTACCCACGAGCAGTACTTC
TRBJ2-7 once - TRBV5-6 CASSLEAAYEQYF TGTGCCAGCAGCTTGGAAGCAGCGTACGAGCAGTACTTC
TRBJ1-2 medium-sized TRBD1 TRBV7-9 CASSLTQGDGYTF TGTGCCAGCAGCTTAACGCAGGGGGATGGCTACACCTTC
TRBJ2-1 - - TRBV4-3 CASSQDLGGGVYNEQFF TGCGCCAGCAGCCAAGATCTGGGGGGGGGCGTCTACAATGAGCAGTTCTTC
TRBJ1-5 - TRBD1 TRBV28 CASSLGQGASQPQHF TGTGCCAGCAGTCTTGGACAGGGGGCTAGTCAGCCCCAGCATTTT
TRBJ2-7 - - TRBV18 CASSPADTYEQYF TGTGCCAGCTCACCGGCAGATACCTACGAGCAGTACTTC
TRBJ2-7 - TRBD2 TRBV6-1 CASSEDVLAGASYEQYF TGTGCCAGCAGTGAAGATGTCCTAGCGGGAGCGTCCTACGAGCAGTACTTC
TRBJ2-7 few TRBD2 TRBV5-1 CASKEGLAGGYEQYF TGCGCCAGCAAGGAGGGACTAGCGGGGGGTTACGAGCAGTACTTC
TRBJ2-3 - TRBD2 TRBV5-4 CASRPSSGGSDTQYF TGTGCCAGCAGGCCCTCTAGCGGGGGCTCAGATACGCAGTATTTT
TRBJ2-5 - - TRBV7-9 CASSLPIGEGETQYF TGTGCCAGCAGCCTCCCGATCGGGGAAGGAGAGACCCAGTACTTC
TRBJ2-1 - TRBD1 TRBV4-1 CASSLIGGQEVYNEQFF TGCGCCAGCAGCCTAATAGGCGGACAGGAGGTCTACAATGAGCAGTTCTTC
TRBJ1-5 - - TRBV19 CAIAPGAGQPQHF TGTGCCATTGCCCCGGGGGCGGGCCAGCCCCAGCATTTT
TRBJ1-1 - - TRBV27 CACRAGRGTTEAFF TGTGCCTGCAGGGCGGGGAGGGGGACCACTGAAGCTTTCTTT
TRBJ1-1 once - TRBV19 CASSIGSERTEAFF TGTGCCAGTAGTATAGGTAGTGAACGCACTGAAGCTTTCTTT
TRBJ2-1 - - TRBV27 CASSSGLGLARNEQFF TGTGCCAGCAGTTCCGGTTTGGGCCTAGCGCGGAATGAGCAGTTCTTC
TRBJ2-1 - - TRBV14 CASSQSWLEQFF TGTGCCAGCAGCCAATCTTGGCTCGAGCAGTTCTTC
TRBJ2-6 - - TRBV4-1 CASSQSGANVLTF TGCGCCAGCAGCCAATCTGGGGCCAACGTCCTGACTTTC
TRBJ2-7 - - TRBV4-3 CASSQDVSPEQYF TGCGCCAGCAGCCAAGATGTTAGCCCCGAGCAGTACTTC
TRBJ2-2 - TRBD2 TRBV29-1 CSVRLAGLNTGELFF TGCAGCGTGAGACTAGCGGGGTTGAACACCGGGGAGCTGTTTTTT
TRBJ2-7 - - TRBV18 CASSPVPRQGPRDEQYF TGTGCCAGCTCACCAGTACCCCGGCAGGGCCCAAGGGACGAGCAGTACTTC
TRBJ1-4 - - TRBV28 CASRVRGAANEKLFF TGTGCCAGCAGAGTGAGAGGGGCGGCTAATGAAAAACTGTTTTTT
TRBJ2-1 - - TRBV25-1 CARWTVNSYNEQFF TGTGCCAGATGGACAGTCAACTCCTACAATGAGCAGTTCTTC
TRBJ2-1 - - TRBV7-2 CASSLNVWTASYNEQFF TGTGCCAGCAGCTTAAATGTTTGGACAGCCTCCTACAATGAGCAGTTCTTC
TRBJ2-1 large - TRBV2 CASSLDSSYNEQFF TGTGCCAGCAGTCTAGACTCCTCCTACAATGAGCAGTTCTTC
TRBJ1-1 medium-sized - TRBV2 CASSEEWVTRGAFF TGTGCCAGCAGTGAGGAGTGGGTGACAAGGGGGGCTTTCTTT